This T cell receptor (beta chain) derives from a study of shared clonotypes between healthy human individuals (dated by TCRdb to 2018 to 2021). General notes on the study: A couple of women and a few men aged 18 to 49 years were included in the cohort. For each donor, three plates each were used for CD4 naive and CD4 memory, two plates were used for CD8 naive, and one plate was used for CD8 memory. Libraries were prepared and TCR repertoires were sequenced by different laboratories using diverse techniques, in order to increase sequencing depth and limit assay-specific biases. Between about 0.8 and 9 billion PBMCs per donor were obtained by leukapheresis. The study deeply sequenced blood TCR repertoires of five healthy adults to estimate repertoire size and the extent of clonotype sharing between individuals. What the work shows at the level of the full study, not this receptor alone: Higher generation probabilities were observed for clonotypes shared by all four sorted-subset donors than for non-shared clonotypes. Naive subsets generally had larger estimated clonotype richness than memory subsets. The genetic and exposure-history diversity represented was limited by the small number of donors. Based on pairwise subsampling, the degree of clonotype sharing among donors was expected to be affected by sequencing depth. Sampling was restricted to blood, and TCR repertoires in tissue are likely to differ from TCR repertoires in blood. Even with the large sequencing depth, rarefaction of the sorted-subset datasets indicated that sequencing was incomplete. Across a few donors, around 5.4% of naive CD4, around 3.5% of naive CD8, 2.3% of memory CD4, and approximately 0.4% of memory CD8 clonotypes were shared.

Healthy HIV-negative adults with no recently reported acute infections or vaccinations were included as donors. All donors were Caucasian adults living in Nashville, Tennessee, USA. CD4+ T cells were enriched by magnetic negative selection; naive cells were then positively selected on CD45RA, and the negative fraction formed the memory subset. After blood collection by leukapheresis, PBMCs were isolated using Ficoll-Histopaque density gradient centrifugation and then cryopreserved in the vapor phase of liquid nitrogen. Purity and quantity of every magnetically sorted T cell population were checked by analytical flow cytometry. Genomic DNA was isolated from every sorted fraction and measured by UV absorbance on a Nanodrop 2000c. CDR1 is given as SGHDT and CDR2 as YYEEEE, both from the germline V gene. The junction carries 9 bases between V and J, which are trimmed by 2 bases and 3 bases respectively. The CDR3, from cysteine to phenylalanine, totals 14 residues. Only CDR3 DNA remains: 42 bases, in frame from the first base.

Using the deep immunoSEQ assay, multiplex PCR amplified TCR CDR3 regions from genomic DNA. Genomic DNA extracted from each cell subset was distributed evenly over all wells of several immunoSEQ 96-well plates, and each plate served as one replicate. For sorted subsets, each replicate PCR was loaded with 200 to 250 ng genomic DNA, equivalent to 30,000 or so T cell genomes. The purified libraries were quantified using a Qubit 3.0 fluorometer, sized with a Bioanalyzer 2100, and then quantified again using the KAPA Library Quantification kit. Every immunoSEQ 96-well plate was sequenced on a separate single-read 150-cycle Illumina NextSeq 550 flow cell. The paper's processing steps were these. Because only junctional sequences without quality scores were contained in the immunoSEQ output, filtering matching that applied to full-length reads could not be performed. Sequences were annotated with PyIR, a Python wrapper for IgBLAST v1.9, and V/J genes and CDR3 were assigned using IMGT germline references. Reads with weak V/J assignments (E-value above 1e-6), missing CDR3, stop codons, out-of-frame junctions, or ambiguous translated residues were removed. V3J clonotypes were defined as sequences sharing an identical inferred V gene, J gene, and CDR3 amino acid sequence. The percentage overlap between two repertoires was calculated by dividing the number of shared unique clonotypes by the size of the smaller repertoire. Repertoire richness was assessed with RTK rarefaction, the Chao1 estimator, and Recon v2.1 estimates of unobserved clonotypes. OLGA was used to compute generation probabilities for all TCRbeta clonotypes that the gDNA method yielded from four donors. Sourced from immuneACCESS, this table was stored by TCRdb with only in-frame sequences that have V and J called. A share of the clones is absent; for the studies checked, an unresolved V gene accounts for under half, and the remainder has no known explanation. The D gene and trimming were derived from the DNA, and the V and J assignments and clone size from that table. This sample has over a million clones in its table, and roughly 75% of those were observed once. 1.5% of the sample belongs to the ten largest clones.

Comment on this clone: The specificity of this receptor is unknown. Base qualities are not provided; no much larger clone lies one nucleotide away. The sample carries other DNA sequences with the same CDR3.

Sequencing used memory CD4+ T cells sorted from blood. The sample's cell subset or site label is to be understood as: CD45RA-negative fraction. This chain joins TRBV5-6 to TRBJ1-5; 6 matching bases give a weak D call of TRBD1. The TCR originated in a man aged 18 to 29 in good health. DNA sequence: TGTGCCAGCAGCTTAGGACAGTTCAATCAGCCCCAGCATTTT. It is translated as CASSLGQFNQPQHF.